This T cell receptor beta chain was captured in a study of CD8 T cells in ankylosing spondylitis. Study-level points and caveats: Peripheral blood samples showed relatively rare disease-linked clones, and these clones were CD8+. A TCR beta motif made of about 8 highly homologous variants seemed typical of ankylosing spondylitis blood.

V gave up 7 bases and J gave up 7 bases, with 13 bases separating them. The CDR3 is 12 residues long. Germline loops: CDR1 MRHNA, CDR2 SNTAGT. Many counts were recorded for this clonotype. What it recognizes is unknown. TCRdb fed the 5' RACE reads into MiXCR, producing one record per CDR3 protein. The sample holds 380,000 or so distinct CDR3 sequences; 20% to 25% are singletons and the top ten take about an eighth. The source is a male donor with ankylosing spondylitis or in good health (not recorded which). This sequence joins TRBV6-4 and TRBJ2-5; possibly TRBD2 for D (5 bases). The sample taken for sequencing was blood, either unsorted or a sorted T cell fraction (not recorded which). This CDR3 reads CASIPSEGTQYF. In nucleotides, the CDR3 is TGTGCCAGCATTCCCTCCGAGGGGACCCAGTACTTC.